These 10 T cell receptor beta chains came from one sample sequenced in a study of cytomegalovirus exposure and HLA in healthy donors. 60 Vbeta and 13 Jbeta primers were used in PCR. Repertoires were generated with immunoSEQ multiplex PCR, while TCRdb's copy carries only in-frame clones and drops some. The data contain around 100,000 clones, around 83% of them seen just once; the ten biggest clones take up roughly 20%. Sequencing was carried out using PBMCs. The receptors here all came from a man aged 25-40 years in good health and CMV-seropositive.

This sequence joins TRBV7-3 and TRBJ2-2; 12 nucleotides line up with TRBD2. Germline CDR1 is SGHTA and CDR2 is FQGTGA. The CDR3 contains 18 residues. V shed 4 bases, J shed 3 bases, and the junction held 9 bases outside the gene matches. CDR3 nucleotides: TGTGCCAGCAGCTATCTCCGGACTAGCGGGGTCGACACCGGGGAGCTGTTTTTT. Translation gives CASSYLRTSGVDTGELFF.

In DNA form, the CDR3 reads TGTGCCACCAGCTCCCGGGACAGGGAGGCAGATACGCAGTATTTT. Protein sequence: CATSSRDREADTQYF. The chain uses TRBV15 and TRBJ2-3; 9 nucleotides match TRBD1. The ends lost 5 bases at V and 4 bases at J; junction bases unmatched: 7. Per the germline V gene, CDR1 is LNHNV and CDR2 is YYDKDF (reference sequence). The CDR3 is 15 amino acids.

The chain joins TRBV28 to TRBJ2-7; D remains ambiguous. Trimming shortened V by 5 bases and J by 5 bases, and 7 bases separated the two germline ends. This CDR3 is 11 amino acids long. Germline values: CDR1 MDHEN, CDR2 SYDVKM. CDR3 nucleotides: TGTGCCAGCAGTAACGACAACGAGCAGTACTTC. It codes for CASSNDNEQYF.

This chain links TRBV7-9 with TRBJ2-7; TRBD2 is a possible D gene (5 bases). V lost 7 bases and J lost 3, with 10 bases in between. The germline CDR1 and CDR2 sequences are SEHNR and FQNEAQ (reference sequence). CDR3 length: 12 amino acids. The CDR3 DNA follows: TGTGCCAGCACCGACGGGAACTACGAGCAGTACTTC. Protein: CASTDGNYEQYF.

V usage is TRBV10-3 and J usage is TRBJ2-2; D perhaps matches TRBD1 (5 bases). The CDR3 length is 14 residues. Looked up from germline, CDR1 is ENHRY and CDR2 is SYGVKD. V was clipped by 2 bases and J by 1 base, with 5 bases between them. CDR3 region: CAISEDRNTGELFF. The CDR3 bases are TGTGCCATCAGTGAGGACAGGAACACCGGGGAGCTGTTTTTT.

J is TRBJ2-5 and V is TRBV7-8; no firm D call. Germline V lookup: CDR1 SGHVS, CDR2 FQNEAQ. The CDR3 length is 14 residues. Deletions cut 5 bases from V and 5 bases from J, with 15 bases between. The CDR3 bases are TGTGCCAGCAGCCCCCGTTCGTTCCGGGAGACCCAGTACTTC. Translated: CASSPRSFRETQYF.

The chain recombines TRBV30 with TRBJ1-5; D unresolved. This CDR3 is built from 12 residues. With 3 bases removed from V and 9 bases from J, the gap between germline ends came to 12 bases. Germline-derived CDR1 and CDR2 are GTSNPN and SVGIG (reference sequence). Here the CDR3 reads CAWSVPFGPQHF. For the CDR3, the DNA is TGTGCCTGGAGCGTCCCGTTCGGGCCCCAGCATTTT.

The gene calls are TRBV28 and TRBJ1-5; D not certain. V was clipped by 4 bases and J by 7 bases, with 8 bases between them. CDR1 is MDHEN and CDR2 is SYDVKM in the germline V gene. This CDR3 spans 12 amino acids. The CDR3 nucleotides are TGTGCCAGCAGTTCGTATCAGCAGCCCCAGCATTTT. As protein: CASSSYQQPQHF.

The chain employs TRBV2 and TRBJ2-1; TRBD1 matches at 10 bases. The CDR3 has 16 residues. Germline lookup yields CDR1 SNHLY and CDR2 FYNNEI. J lost 1 base, V lost 8 bases, and 8 bases had no gene match. The CDR3 region has the DNA TGTGCCAGCTCGACAGGGGGCGCAGGGTCCTACAATGAGCAGTTCTTC. Protein: CASSTGGAGSYNEQFF.

The chain has TRBV7-4 and TRBJ2-2; 9 bases fit TRBD1. The V and J ends lost 1 base and 5 bases, in that order; junction bases with no gene match: 11. The germline gives CDR1 SGHVT, CDR2 SQSDAQ. The CDR3 has 18 amino acids. The CDR3 here is CASSLGTGAGLRTGELFF. CDR3 DNA: TGTGCCAGCAGCTTAGGGACAGGGGCCGGTCTAAGGACCGGGGAGCTGTTTTTT.